The 18 T cell receptor beta chains in this list originate from one sample, sequenced in a study of blood T cell repertoires in COVID-19. Here immunoSEQ multiplex PCR was the method, and the copy in TCRdb shows in-frame clones only, minus some. The sample carries 200,000 to 250,000 clones, 75% to 90% recorded once. Sequenced material: peripheral blood. These receptors originate from a woman of 80 years or more with COVID-19, enrolled during active disease.

V is TRBV3-1 (or the pseudogene TRBV3-2) and J is TRBJ2-5; TRBD2 matches 7 bases. The CDR3 is made up of 13 amino acids. V was clipped by 2 bases and J by 5 bases; unmatched bases: 2. Per germline, CDR1 LGHDT and CDR2 YNNKEL (reference sequence). The chain's CDR3 is CASSQTGGETQYF. CDR3 DNA sequence: TGTGCCAGCAGCCAAACCGGGGGGGAGACCCAGTACTTC.

This chain links TRBV27 with TRBJ1-6, with unresolved D. V lost 4 bases to trimming and J lost 3 bases, with 10 bases between them. Germline loops: CDR1 MNHEY, CDR2 SMNVEV (reference sequence). The CDR3 extends over 15 amino acids. CDR3 DNA: TGTGCCAGCAGTTATCGGGGTATCTATAATTCACCCCTCCACTTT. This gives the protein CASSYRGIYNSPLHF.

The V call is TRBV6-2 or TRBV6-3, the J call TRBJ1-1; D unclear. CDR1 and CDR2 (germline): MNHEY, SVGEGT. Trimming stripped 2 bases from V and 1 base from J, with 5 bases between. This CDR3 has 13 amino acids. CDR3 protein: CASSYGQNTEAFF. DNA for the CDR3: TGTGCCAGCAGTTACGGGCAGAACACTGAAGCTTTCTTT.

This rearrangement joins TRBV24-1 to TRBJ2-3; D is perhaps TRBD1 (6 bases). The CDR3 totals 16 residues. Germline V gene lookup returns CDR1 KGHDR and CDR2 SFDVKD. The V and J ends lost 4 bases and 0 bases respectively, with 13 bases between them. For the CDR3, the DNA is TGTGCCACCAGTGAACCCAGGGGAACTAGCACAGATACGCAGTATTTT. Its translation is CATSEPRGTSTDTQYF.

The chain couples TRBV18 to TRBJ2-5; TRBD2 might be the D (5 bases). V shed 6 bases and J shed 5 bases, with 13 bases lying between them. Per the germline V gene, CDR1 is KGHSH and CDR2 is LQKENI. CDR3 length equals 13 residues. Here the CDR3 reads CASSDSGWETQYF. The CDR3 DNA is TGTGCCAGCTCGGATTCGGGATGGGAGACCCAGTACTTC.

This chain's CDR3 is CASSTNRGIGQPQHF. The CDR3 nucleotides are TGTGCCAGTAGTACCAACAGGGGAATTGGACAGCCCCAGCATTTT. V gene TRBV19 combines with J gene TRBJ1-5; 7 bases match TRBD1. The germline CDR1 and CDR2 sequences are LNHDA and SQIVND (reference sequence). V shed 4 bases, J shed 7 bases, and the junction held 10 bases outside the gene matches. This CDR3 spans 15 amino acids.

The chain recombines TRBV12-3 or TRBV12-4 with TRBJ2-5; a weak D match, TRBD2 (5 bases). There are 13 residues in the CDR3. V was pared by 8 bases and J by 5 bases, with 15 bases between. The CDR3 sequence: CASGSSGIETQYF. The CDR3 region has the DNA TGTGCCAGCGGCTCGTCGGGAATTGAGACCCAGTACTTC.

This clone was counted a single time. The chain carries TRBV5-1 and TRBJ2-1, with D maybe TRBD1 (5 bases). CDR3 size: 16 residues. Germline assignment: CDR1 SGHRS and CDR2 YFSETQ. The V end lost 1 base, the J end lost 0 bases, and 11 bases lay between the germline ends. CDR3 sequence reads: CASSLSGSSSYNEQFF. The CDR3 DNA reads TGCGCCAGCAGCTTGTCAGGGTCGAGCTCCTACAATGAGCAGTTCTTC. The full variable domain, rest sourced from reference TRBV5-1 and TRBJ2-1, is KAGVTQTPRYLIKTRGQQVTLSCSPISGHRSVSWYQQTPGQGLQFLFEYFSETQRNKGNFPGRFSGRQFSNSRSEMNVSTLELGDSALYLCASSLSGSSSYNEQFFGPGTRLTVL.

This clone showed up just a few times. J is TRBJ1-5 and V is TRBV7-6, with D possibly being TRBD1 (5 bases). This CDR3 region has 16 residues. V was shortened by 1 base and J by 4 bases, with 14 bases between the two germline ends. Germline V CDR1 and CDR2: SGHVS, FNYEAQ. CDR3 residues: CASSLGATGRNQPQHF. CDR3 nucleotides: TGTGCCAGCAGCTTAGGGGCCACAGGTCGGAATCAGCCCCAGCATTTT.

The V gene is TRBV18, the J gene TRBJ1-1; possible D gene TRBD1, 5 bases. V was pared by 0 bases and J by 1 base, with 9 bases between. CDR1 is KGHSH, CDR2 LQKENI, per germline. CDR3 length equals 15 residues. The CDR3 sequence: CASSPPSGGNTEAFF. The CDR3 DNA reads as TGTGCCAGCTCACCACCGTCGGGGGGGAACACTGAAGCTTTCTTT.

V usage is TRBV9 and J usage is TRBJ2-2; 7 bases are a match to TRBD1. V lost 4 bases and J lost 6; bases outside the gene matches: 6. The CDR3 contains 14 residues. Germline V gives CDR1 SGDLS, CDR2 YYNGEE. Here the CDR3 DNA reads TGTGCCAGCAGCACCGGACAGGTCGCCGGGGAGCTGTTTTTT. This encodes CASSTGQVAGELFF.

This clone was picked up many times. V is TRBV18 and J is TRBJ1-5, with 12 bases fitting TRBD1. Germline V CDR1 and CDR2: KGHSH, LQKENI. The ends lost 5 bases at V and 6 bases at J; junction bases unmatched: 5. This CDR3 region has 15 residues. The CDR3 here is CASSEGTGGRQPQHF. The CDR3 nucleotides are TGTGCCAGCTCAGAGGGGACAGGGGGCCGTCAGCCCCAGCATTTT.

This chain joins TRBV27 and TRBJ1-6, with 8 bases fitting TRBD1. The CDR3 runs to 14 residues. Germline CDR1 and CDR2: MNHEY and SMNVEV (reference sequence). The V and J ends lost 6 bases and 7 bases, in that order; junction bases with no gene match: 5. The CDR3 DNA follows: TGTGCCAGCAGCCGACAGGGGTACAATTCACCCCTCCACTTT. Its translation is CASSRQGYNSPLHF.

The chain combines TRBV7-3 with TRBJ2-2; 9 nucleotides agree with TRBD1. Germline assignment: CDR1 SGHTA and CDR2 FQGTGA. The CDR3 covers 15 residues. The junction had 8 bases not matched to a gene; V was cut back by 5 bases and J by 7 bases. The CDR3 bases are TGTGCCAGCAGCCCTACAGGGGGCGCAGGCGGGGAGCTGTTTTTT. Translation: CASSPTGGAGGELFF.

This clone turned up a few times. V usage is TRBV2 and J usage is TRBJ2-5; 7 bases are shared with TRBD1. Unmatched junction bases numbered 7, after V lost 8 bases and J lost 4 bases. CDR3 length equals 13 residues. Germline V gene sequence: CDR1 SNHLY, CDR2 FYNNEI. CDR3 coding DNA: TGTGCCAGCGGTAGGGGGCTTGGAGAGACCCAGTACTTC. Its translation is CASGRGLGETQYF.

This clone was seen repeatedly, ten times or more. The genes are TRBV29-1 and TRBJ1-2, with 8 bases lining up with TRBD1. The CDR3 length is 13 residues. Trimming at V came to 1 base and at J to 2 bases, leaving 0 bases not matched to a gene. Germline values: CDR1 SQVTM, CDR2 ANQGSEA. This chain's CDR3 is CSVEGQGNYGYTF. In DNA form, the CDR3 reads TGCAGCGTTGAAGGACAGGGGAACTATGGCTACACCTTC.

The J gene is TRBJ2-2, the V gene TRBV6-4; TRBD2 matches at 9 bases. The germline V gene encodes CDR1 MRHNA and CDR2 SNTAGT. CDR3 length: 15 amino acids. The junction had 6 bases not matched to a gene; V was cut back by 6 bases and J by 4 bases. CDR3: CASRVSGGFTGELFF. DNA of the CDR3: TGTGCCAGCAGAGTTAGCGGGGGCTTCACCGGGGAGCTGTTTTTT.

V usage is TRBV5-6 and J usage is TRBJ2-1; TRBD2 aligns across 10 bases. J was trimmed by 0 bases and V by 3 bases; bases with no gene match: 3. The germline V gene has CDR1 SGHDT and CDR2 YYEEEE. The CDR3 has 16 residues. Here the CDR3 reads CASSSKRGGSYNEQFF. CDR3 in DNA: TGTGCCAGCAGCTCCAAGCGGGGGGGCTCCTACAATGAGCAGTTCTTC.